This TCR beta chain stems from a study of vaccination effects on CD4 cells after COVID-19 (dated by TCRdb to 2021 to 2024). In terms of the full investigation: Across the study, the median time from the second dose to post-vaccine sampling was 72 days (range 14 to 241). SARS-CoV-2 spike-specific CD4+ TCR repertoires were compared before and after mRNA vaccination in COVID-19 convalescent patients and in infection-naive vaccine recipients. The full study included some 10 COVID-19 convalescent patients and a handful of SARS-CoV-2-naive healthy vaccine recipients. The Oncomine TCR Beta short-read assay on an Illumina iSeq 100 was used to sequence cultures from other donors in the study.

This clone came up a few times. Its antigen is not yet known. Per-nucleotide qualities are absent, and no much larger clonotype sits a single base away. The library came from the immunoSEQ multiplex PCR assay. DNA from the cultured, isolated CD4+ T cells was subjected to TCR beta CDR3 sequencing. The authors' pipeline ran thus. Non-productive TCR sequences were removed and reads were trimmed to the CDR3 region, keeping CDR3s of at least 7 amino acids. The MANAFEST web app was used to pick out antigen-specific clonotypes by comparing their expansion in peptide wells with that in reference cultures. To count as positive, a clone had to show expansion at FDR<0.05 compared with the reference and with all other wells, an odds ratio above 5, and a frequency above 0.1% in two replicate wells. Clonotypes significantly expanded in SARS-CoV-2 spike wells and in at least one common cold coronavirus spike condition were defined as cross-reactive. CDR3 similarity was assessed by Levenshtein distance with the stringdist R package, and unrooted trees were built with ape in R 3.6.1. The table comes from immuneACCESS by way of TCRdb, which keeps in-frame sequences with V and J called. Part of the clones is missing from these tables; in studies checked, under half for an unresolved V gene and the rest for unknown reasons. V, J and clone size reflect that table, while D and trimming were determined from the DNA. The sample records 30,000 to 40,000 clones, 72% of which are singletons. The ten most abundant clones make up around 12% of the sample.

Counted from cysteine to phenylalanine, this CDR3 has 18 amino acids. Only the CDR3 part of the read is kept: 54 bases, read in frame from the first base. Sequences SGHNT (CDR1) and YENEEA (CDR2) are obtained from the germline V gene. V is pared back by 0 bases and J by 0 bases, with 15 bases lying between the germline termini. Paper-wide results and their limitations: Only a small number of convalescent patients were included, and no early post-infection timepoints were available, which limited the study. In healthy vaccine recipients, vaccine-induced clones were almost all SARS-CoV-2 mono-reactive, with only 1 of 255 cross-reactive with common cold coronaviruses. At late post-vaccination timepoints, both infection-induced and vaccine-induced clones showed marked clonal contraction, consistent with waning T cell responses.

In the ViraFEST assay, PBMC were stimulated with viral peptide pools, and TCR sequencing was then used to find antigen-specific CD4+ T cell clonotypes based on their expansion. After more than nine days of culture, CD4+ T cells were isolated with the EasySep CD4+ T cell isolation kit. Participants received two doses of either the BNT162b2 or the mRNA-1273 mRNA SARS-CoV-2 vaccine. None of the healthy vaccine recipients had a prior SARS-CoV-2 infection, which was confirmed by nucleocapsid antibody tests that came back negative both before and after vaccination. A few million PBMC per well were cultured with around 9.8 ug/ml peptides in IMDM containing roughly 5% human AB serum, roughly 10 IU/ml IL-2 and gentamicin. Half of the culture medium was replaced with fresh IL-2-containing medium on days 3 and 7. Unless noted otherwise, every peptide stimulation condition was grown in triplicate wells. PBMC were separated from whole blood using Ficoll-Paque Plus gradient centrifugation and were then either cryopreserved at -140C or used fresh. The overlapping peptide pools covered the spike proteins of SARS-CoV-2 as well as those of the common cold coronaviruses HCoV-NL63, HCoV-OC43 and HCoV-229E. Genomic DNA was extracted from cultured CD4+ T cells with the QIAamp micro DNA kit.

The chain employs TRBV11-3 and TRBJ2-1, and perhaps TRBD1 as D gene, on 5 matching bases. This TCR came from a human donor who received a COVID-19 vaccine. The sequencing here drew on CD4+ T cells from PBMCs cultured with HCoV-229E spike peptides, taken after COVID-19 vaccination. The cell subset or site label corresponds to: HCoV-229E spike overlapping peptide pool stimulation. The encoded CDR3 is CASSLDQSGSSSYNEQFF. The nucleotide sequence reads as follows: TGTGCCAGCAGCTTAGATCAATCAGGGTCTTCCTCCTACAATGAGCAGTTCTTC.